A selection of T cell receptor beta chains follows, all from one sample in a study of metastatic and nonmetastatic thyroid tumors. TCRdb re-called the PCR reads through MiXCR. The table includes roughly 14,000 clones, around 29% detected once. Sequencing was done on a sample of blood. The receptors originated from a female donor with papillary thyroid cancer or a benign thyroid nodule (not recorded which). Some clones in this sample may be carry-over from other donors' samples. The CDR3 runs from the conserved cysteine through the conserved F or W. Fields, in order: J gene, V gene, clone size, CDR3 length, D gene, CDR3 DNA, CDR3 protein. A D gene is named only where the DNA matches it firmly. A clone size is listed for some rows: how often the clone was seen (once, few, many), or a class if it is expanded.

J gene: TRBJ2-5
V gene: TRBV14
clone size: many
CDR3 length: 15
D gene: TRBD1
CDR3 DNA: TGTGCCAGCAGCCTTCTGGGACAGGGCCGAGAGACCCAGTACTTC
CDR3 protein: CASSLLGQGRETQYF

J gene: TRBJ2-3
V gene: TRBV3-1
clone size: many
CDR3 length: 18
D gene: TRBD1
CDR3 DNA: TGTGCCAGCAGCCAATATTCGGGGACAGGGGAAGGGGCAGATACGCAGTATTTT
CDR3 protein: CASSQYSGTGEGADTQYF

J gene: TRBJ2-5
V gene: TRBV3-1
clone size: once
CDR3 length: 16
D gene: TRBD2
CDR3 DNA: TGTGCCGACAGCCCCCTAGCGGGGGGGCTTAGGGAGACCCAGTACTTC
CDR3 protein: CADSPLAGGLRETQYF

J gene: TRBJ1-5
V gene: TRBV30
clone size: medium-sized
CDR3 length: 14
D gene: NA
CDR3 DNA: TGTGCCTGGAGTCCACGGGGGGGCGGTCAGCCCCAGCATTTT
CDR3 protein: CAWSPRGGGQPQHF

J gene: TRBJ1-5
V gene: TRBV3-1
clone size: NA
CDR3 length: 12
D gene: NA
CDR3 DNA: TGTGCCAGCAGTTGGCTCGGGGGGGACCAGCATTTT
CDR3 protein: CASSWLGGDQHF

J gene: TRBJ2-3
V gene: TRBV15
clone size: NA
CDR3 length: 13
D gene: NA
CDR3 DNA: TGTGCCACCAGCAACCGGCGGGCAGATACGCAGTATTTT
CDR3 protein: CATSNRRADTQYF

J gene: TRBJ2-1
V gene: TRBV9
clone size: NA
CDR3 length: 16
D gene: TRBD2
CDR3 DNA: TGTGCCAGCAGCTCCAGTGGTAGCGGGGCCTTCAATGAGCAGTTCTTC
CDR3 protein: CASSSSGSGAFNEQFF

J gene: TRBJ1-5
V gene: TRBV6-2/TRBV6-3
clone size: few
CDR3 length: 15
D gene: NA
CDR3 DNA: TGTGCCAGCAGTGGGGACATAGTGGGCAATCATCCTCAGCATTTT
CDR3 protein: CASSGDIVGNHPQHF

J gene: TRBJ2-7
V gene: TRBV6-2/TRBV6-3
clone size: NA
CDR3 length: 16
D gene: TRBD1
CDR3 DNA: TGTGCCAGCAATCTAGGGACGACAGGGGGATTCTACGAGCAGTACTTC
CDR3 protein: CASNLGTTGGFYEQYF

J gene: TRBJ2-5
V gene: TRBV20-1
clone size: once
CDR3 length: 17
D gene: TRBD2
CDR3 DNA: TGCAGTGCCACCGGGACTAGCGGGGGGGCTTGGCAAGAGACCCAGTACTTC
CDR3 protein: CSATGTSGGAWQETQYF